These 2 T cell receptor beta chains were all obtained from the same sample, sequenced in a study of post-analysis software for immune sequencing data. No cognate antigen is known for these TCRs. The authors incorporated unique molecular identifiers into the TCR beta cDNA libraries. TCRdb processed the PCR reads anew with MiXCR; each CDR3 protein has one entry. The sample lists more than 350,000 distinct CDR3 sequences; 35% to 45% were seen once. Findings and caveats of the study: Comparison of patients with controls showed 4 to 6 TRBV segments more frequent in patients, TRBV5-6, TRBV5-1 and TRBV20-1 among them.

Material for sequencing was blood. These TCRs come from a girl aged 2 to 9 with multiple sclerosis.

The chain carries TRBV7-9 and TRBJ1-5; D is undetermined. Deletions cut 6 bases from V and 7 bases from J, with 13 bases between. The CDR3 totals 13 residues. Germline CDR1 is SEHNR and CDR2 is FQNEAQ (reference sequence). The CDR3 sequence: CASRNGVEQPQHF. The CDR3 nucleotides read TGTGCCAGCAGAAACGGGGTAGAGCAGCCCCAGCATTTT. Based on the CDR3 plus reference TRBV7-9 and TRBJ1-5, the full variable domain is DTGVSQNPRHKITKRGQNVTFRCDPISEHNRLYWYRQTLGQGPEFLTYFQNEAQLEKSRLLSDRFSAERPKGSFSTLEIQRTEQGDSAMYLCASRNGVEQPQHFGDGTRLSIL.

A note on this clonotype: One junction end does not reproduce the germline sequence, and a read error may be involved. This sequence joins TRBV5-1 and TRBJ2-7; TRBD1 matches 7 bases. The CDR3 sequence is 13 residues long. From germline, CDR1 is SGHRS and CDR2 YFSETQ. Here the CDR3 reads CASGLGTGDEQYF. For the CDR3, the DNA is TGCGCCAGCGGCTTGGGTACAGGGGACGAGCAGTACTTC.